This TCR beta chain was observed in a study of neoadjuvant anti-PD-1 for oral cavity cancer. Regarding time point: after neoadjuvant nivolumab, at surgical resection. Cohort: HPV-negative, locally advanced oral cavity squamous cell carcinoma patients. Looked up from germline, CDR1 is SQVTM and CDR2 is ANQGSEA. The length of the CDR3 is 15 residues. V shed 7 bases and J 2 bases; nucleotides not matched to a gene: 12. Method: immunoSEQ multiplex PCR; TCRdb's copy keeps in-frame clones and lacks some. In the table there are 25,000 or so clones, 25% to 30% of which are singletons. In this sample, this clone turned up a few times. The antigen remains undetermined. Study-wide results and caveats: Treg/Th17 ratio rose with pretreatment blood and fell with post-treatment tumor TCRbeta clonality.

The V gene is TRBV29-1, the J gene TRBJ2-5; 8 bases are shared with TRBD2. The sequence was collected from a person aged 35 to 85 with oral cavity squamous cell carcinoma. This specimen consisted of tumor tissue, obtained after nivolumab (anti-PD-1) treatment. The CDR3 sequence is CSGLPMAGGQETQYF. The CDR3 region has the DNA TGCAGCGGCCTACCTATGGCGGGGGGACAAGAGACCCAGTACTTC.